The 31 T cell receptor beta chains below come from one sample, sequenced in a study of identical twins. TCRdb reprocessed the 5' RACE reads via MiXCR and lists one record per CDR3 protein. The repertoire holds roughly 18,000 distinct CDR3 sequences, just under 70% seen once, with over 4.5% in the top ten. Sequencing was performed on memory (CD45RO+) T cells sorted from blood. The receptors originated from a woman in her late teens or twenties in good health. This table probably holds off-target reads from a library built for another chain.

The chain couples TRBV20-1 to TRBJ2-4; TRBD1 or TRBD2 may be the D gene (5 bases each). The CDR3 is made up of 13 amino acids. The V gene lost 3 bases and the J gene lost 7 bases, with 13 bases spanning the gap. The germline CDR1 and CDR2 sequences are DFQATT and SNEGSKA (reference sequence). The CDR3 spells CSASAQWGNIQYF. The CDR3 DNA reads TGCAGTGCTAGTGCACAGTGGGGGAACATTCAGTACTTC.

The CDR3 loop is CASSDFLAGDTTDTQYF. DNA for the CDR3: TGTGCCAGCAGTGATTTTCTAGCGGGAGATACCACAGATACGCAGTATTTT. The V call is TRBV6-4, the J call TRBJ2-3; TRBD2 aligns across 10 bases. This CDR3 region has 17 residues. From germline, CDR1 is MRHNA and CDR2 SNTAGT. J gave up 2 bases and V 3 bases, and 8 bases lay outside the gene matches.

The gene calls are TRBV11-2 and TRBJ2-4, with 8 nucleotides matching TRBD1. CDR3 length equals 15 residues. Germline V gene sequence: CDR1 SGHAT, CDR2 FQNNGV. V gave up 5 bases and J gave up 8 bases; unmatched junction bases: 11. CDR3 DNA sequence: TGTGCCAGCAGCCCGACCGGACAGGGAGTGTACATTCAGTACTTC. Protein sequence: CASSPTGQGVYIQYF.

This clonotype was found a few times. This rearrangement joins TRBV7-9 to TRBJ2-3; the match to TRBD2 covers 11 bases. Trimming cost V 3 bases and J 3 bases; bases outside gene matches: 2. CDR1 is SEHNR, CDR2 FQNEAQ, per germline (reference sequence). This CDR3 has 15 amino acids. The CDR3 DNA reads as TGTGCCAGCAGCTTGACTAGCGGGAAGACAGATACGCAGTATTTT. Its protein is CASSLTSGKTDTQYF.

The table lists this clonotype with a count of one. The V gene is TRBV2, the J gene TRBJ2-6, with a tentative D call TRBD1 (5 bases). Trimming took off 4 bases at V and 5 bases at J, with 18 bases between the two ends. The CDR3 spans 17 residues. Per germline, CDR1 SNHLY and CDR2 FYNNEI. CDR3 nucleotides: TGTGCCAGCAGTGGTCACCAGGGAACTACGTGGGCCAACGTCCTGACTTTC. Its protein is CASSGHQGTTWANVLTF.

V and J are TRBV6-2 or TRBV6-3 and TRBJ2-3, with unresolved D. Germline V gives CDR1 MNHEY, CDR2 SVGEGT. This CDR3 has 10 residues. V gave up 6 bases and J gave up 7 bases, with 5 bases separating them. DNA of the CDR3: TGTGCCAGCAGCTCGAATACGCAGTATTTT. Translating gives CASSSNTQYF.

This clonotype was picked up a small number of times. The V and J genes are TRBV2 and TRBJ2-7; 10 bases are shared with TRBD1. This CDR3 comprises 13 residues. The germline gives CDR1 SNHLY, CDR2 FYNNEI. V trimming: 7 bases; J trimming: 5 bases; junction bases outside the gene matches: 5. The CDR3 sequence: CASIKDRGNEQYF. In DNA form, the CDR3 reads TGTGCCAGCATAAAGGACAGGGGGAACGAGCAGTACTTC. Together with reference TRBV2 and TRBJ2-7, the CDR3 gives the full variable domain: EPEVTQTPSHQVTQMGQEVILRCVPISNHLYFYWYRQILGQKVEFLVSFYNNEISEKSEIFDDQFSVERPDGSNFTLKIRSTKLEDSAMYFCASIKDRGNEQYFGPGTRLTVT.

This chain connects TRBV7-8 to TRBJ2-7; D is unclear. The CDR3 runs to 13 residues. The germline V gene has CDR1 SGHVS and CDR2 FQNEAQ. V was shortened by 2 bases and J by 1 base, with 6 bases between the two germline ends. CDR3 nucleotide sequence: TGTGCCAGCAGCTTACTACGATCCTACGAGCAGTACTTC. It codes for CASSLLRSYEQYF.

This rearrangement joins TRBV11-2 to TRBJ2-7, with TRBD1 as a possible D gene (6 bases). With 2 bases removed from V and 2 bases from J, the gap between germline ends came to 13 bases. Per the germline V gene, CDR1 is SGHAT and CDR2 is FQNNGV. This CDR3 contains 15 residues. DNA of the CDR3: TGTGCCAGCAGCTTAAGTGGACAGCCTACCTACGAGCAGTACTTC. It yields the protein CASSLSGQPTYEQYF.

This rearrangement joins TRBV6-2 or TRBV6-3 to TRBJ2-5, with a tentative D call TRBD2 (5 bases). CDR1 and CDR2 from the germline V gene are MNHEY and SVGEGT. The CDR3 loop spans 12 amino acids. The V gene lost 6 bases and the J gene lost 5 bases, with 10 bases spanning the gap. This CDR3 reads CASRGPGETQYF. The CDR3 DNA reads as TGTGCCAGCAGGGGTCCGGGGGAGACCCAGTACTTC.

This chain joins TRBV19 and TRBJ2-1; no clear D. The CDR3 is made up of 14 amino acids. V lost 3 bases to trimming and J lost 8 bases, with 14 bases between them. CDR1 and CDR2 (germline): LNHDA, SQIVND (reference sequence). For the CDR3, the DNA is TGTGCCAGTAGTATCCAAGCCTCTGCCGATGAGCAGTTCTTC. Its translation is CASSIQASADEQFF.

This clonotype was detected a few times. The chain joins TRBV2 to TRBJ2-1; D is unclear. The CDR3 totals 11 residues. Between the trimmed V and J ends, which lost 4 bases and 3 bases, there was a span of 1 base. Germline V gene sequence: CDR1 SNHLY, CDR2 FYNNEI. The CDR3 loop reads CASSVYNEQFF. CDR3 coding DNA: TGTGCCAGCAGTGTCTACAATGAGCAGTTCTTC.

V is TRBV6-5 and J is TRBJ2-5, with 7 bases matching TRBD2. V trimming: 5 bases; J trimming: 3 bases; junction bases outside the gene matches: 0. Germline V CDR1 and CDR2: MNHEY, SVGAGI. The CDR3 is 12 residues long. The CDR3 loop reads CASSRGEETQYF. The DNA of the CDR3 is TGTGCCAGCAGTCGGGGGGAAGAGACCCAGTACTTC.

This clonotype turned up a few times. The chain carries TRBV6-2 or TRBV6-3 and TRBJ2-1; D perhaps matches TRBD2 (6 bases). There are 15 residues in the CDR3. Germline assignment: CDR1 MNHEY and CDR2 SVGEGT. The V end was cut by 2 bases, the J end by 2 bases, with 10 bases between. The CDR3 spells CASSYTEGPYNEQFF. DNA of the CDR3: TGTGCCAGCAGTTACACGGAGGGGCCCTACAATGAGCAGTTCTTC.

This chain joins TRBV4-2 and TRBJ2-3; weak D call: TRBD1 (5 bases). This CDR3 is built from 14 residues. Germline values: CDR1 LGHNA, CDR2 YNFKEQ. V dropped 1 base and J dropped 5 bases, with 10 bases sitting between them. The CDR3 coding sequence is TGTGCCAGCAGCCAAGTAGGGCAGGGAGATACGCAGTATTTT. This codes for CASSQVGQGDTQYF.

The genes are TRBV7-3 and TRBJ2-7, with D possibly being TRBD1 or TRBD2 (7 bases each). The V end lost 5 bases, the J end lost 3 bases, and 20 bases lay between the germline ends. There are 16 residues in the CDR3. Germline assignment: CDR1 SGHTA and CDR2 FQGTGA. The CDR3 region is CASSQNNRGGGYEQYF. In nucleotides, the CDR3 is TGTGCCAGCAGCCAAAATAACAGGGGAGGGGGCTACGAGCAGTACTTC.

This chain connects TRBV7-8 to TRBJ2-5; D perhaps matches TRBD1 (6 bases). V was pared by 2 bases and J by 4 bases, with 17 bases between. The CDR3 has 16 amino acids. Germline assignment: CDR1 SGHVS and CDR2 FQNEAQ. CDR3 DNA sequence: TGTGCCAGCAGCTTAAGTGGGACAATAAGGGCAGAGACCCAGTACTTC. It specifies CASSLSGTIRAETQYF. The entire variable domain, with the rest obtained from reference TRBV7-8 and TRBJ2-5, is as follows: GAGVSQSPRYKVAKRGQDVALRCDPISGHVSLFWYQQALGQGPEFLTYFQNEAQLDKSGLPSDRFFAERPEGSVSTLKIQRTQQEDSAVYLCASSLSGTIRAETQYFGPGTRLLVL.

A word on this clonotype: Germline is not matched at one junction end, which may reflect a read error. The chain has TRBV19 and TRBJ2-3; D gene uncertain. The CDR3 runs 13 residues. Germline V gene sequence: CDR1 LNHDA, CDR2 SQIVND (reference sequence). CDR3 amino acids: CASSTWGTDTQYF. CDR3 sequence (DNA): TGTGCAAGTAGTACCTGGGGCACAGATACGCAGTATTTT. Drawing the rest from reference TRBV19 and TRBJ2-3, the complete variable domain is DGGITQSPKYLFRKEGQNVTLSCEQNLNHDAMYWYRQDPGQGLRLIYYSQIVNDFQKGDIAEGYSVSREKKESFPLTVTSAQKNPTAFYLCASSTWGTDTQYFGPGTRLTVL.

The rearrangement links TRBV20-1 to TRBJ2-1, with D maybe TRBD2 (6 bases). This CDR3 region has 18 residues. V shed 0 bases and J shed 2 bases, with 20 bases lying between them. Per germline, CDR1 DFQATT and CDR2 SNEGSKA (reference sequence). The CDR3 nucleotides read TGCAGTGCTAGAGACCCCCTTGGTAGCGGTGTAGCCTACAATGAGCAGTTCTTC. Residues: CSARDPLGSGVAYNEQFF.

The table lists this clonotype with a few counts. The chain couples TRBV29-1 to TRBJ1-1; maybe TRBD1 (5 bases). The CDR3 has 11 amino acids. Trimming left V 4 bases short and J 8 bases short, with 11 bases between. Germline CDR1 reads SQVTM; CDR2 reads ANQGSEA. CDR3 bases: TGCAGCGTTGGTGTGGGGGGAGAAGCTTTCTTT. This gives the protein CSVGVGGEAFF.

This clonotype was seen a handful of times. V is TRBV2 and J is TRBJ2-1; 10 nucleotides align to TRBD2. The CDR3 runs 14 residues. The V gene end was trimmed by 7 bases and the J gene end by 6 bases; junction bases not matched to a gene: 6. From germline, CDR1 is SNHLY and CDR2 FYNNEI. The CDR3 is CASKVAGGGNEQFF. The CDR3 bases are TGTGCCAGCAAGGTAGCGGGAGGAGGCAATGAGCAGTTCTTC.

This chain uses TRBV5-1 with TRBJ2-7, with 7 bases fitting TRBD1. The germline gives CDR1 SGHRS, CDR2 YFSETQ. The CDR3 is 13 amino acids. The V gene end was trimmed by 1 base and the J gene end by 6 bases; junction bases not matched to a gene: 4. The CDR3: CASSLQDRAEQYF. The CDR3 region has the DNA TGCGCCAGCAGCTTGCAAGACAGGGCCGAGCAGTACTTC.

CDR3 residues: CASSLTSGYNEQFF. The CDR3 DNA sequence: TGCGCCAGCAGCTTAACTAGCGGTTACAATGAGCAGTTCTTC. The gene calls are TRBV5-1 and TRBJ2-1, with TRBD2 matching 8 bases. The trim removed 2 bases at V and 4 bases at J, leaving 2 bases unmatched. The germline gives CDR1 SGHRS, CDR2 YFSETQ. The CDR3 sequence is 14 residues long.

This clonotype showed up just a few times. V and J are TRBV5-1 and TRBJ2-3; unclear D gene. Looked up from germline, CDR1 is SGHRS and CDR2 is YFSETQ. The CDR3 extends over 12 amino acids. Trimming pared 2 bases from V and 6 bases from J, leaving 7 bases between. The CDR3 protein is CASSFGLDTQYF. CDR3 DNA: TGCGCCAGCAGCTTTGGGCTGGATACGCAGTATTTT.

This clonotype occurred once. The CDR3 reads CASSHHEDLAKNIQYF. CDR3 sequence (DNA): TGCGCCAGCAGTCACCACGAAGACTTAGCCAAAAACATTCAGTACTTC. The V and J genes are TRBV23-1 and TRBJ2-4; no firm D call. TRBV23-1 is reported as an ORF; its role is uncertain. V gave up 3 bases and J gave up 0 bases, with 12 bases separating them. This CDR3 comprises 16 residues.

V is TRBV12-3 or TRBV12-4 and J is TRBJ2-7; D perhaps matches TRBD1 (6 bases). Trimming took off 6 bases at V and 3 bases at J, with 9 bases between the two ends. This CDR3 is 12 amino acids long. The CDR3 DNA follows: TGTGCCAGCAGACCGGACAGCTACGAGCAGTACTTC. Its translation is CASRPDSYEQYF.

The chain employs TRBV6-2 or TRBV6-3 and TRBJ2-7, with 7 bases fitting TRBD1. Unmatched junction bases numbered 12, after V lost 5 bases and J lost 2 bases. The CDR3 is 16 amino acids. The germline V gene encodes CDR1 MNHEY and CDR2 SVGEGT. CDR3 loop: CASSSPWGQMTYEQYF. Written as DNA, the CDR3 is TGTGCCAGCAGTAGCCCGTGGGGACAGATGACCTACGAGCAGTACTTC.

This chain links TRBV7-8 with TRBJ2-3; 7 nucleotides agree with TRBD2. The V gene end was trimmed by 7 bases and the J gene end by 0 bases; junction bases not matched to a gene: 13. The CDR3 has 17 residues. Germline V CDR1 and CDR2: SGHVS, FQNEAQ. The DNA of the CDR3 is TGTGCCAGCAATCCCGGGACTATCCACCCGAGCACAGATACGCAGTATTTT. Translation: CASNPGTIHPSTDTQYF.

The V call is TRBV6-2 or TRBV6-3, the J call TRBJ2-7; 12 bases match TRBD2. This CDR3 contains 18 residues. Germline CDR1 is MNHEY and CDR2 is SVGEGT. V shed 2 bases, J shed 3 bases, and the junction held 11 bases outside the gene matches. The CDR3 loop reads CASSYVWASGRELYEQYF. DNA of the CDR3: TGTGCCAGCAGTTACGTTTGGGCTAGCGGGAGGGAACTCTACGAGCAGTACTTC.

The CDR3 nucleotides read TGTGCCATCAGTCCCGACGGACCTAACAATGAGCAGTTCTTC. It specifies CAISPDGPNNEQFF. The chain links TRBV10-3 to TRBJ2-1, with D unclear. V lost 5 bases to trimming and J lost 5 bases, with 13 bases between them. Germline values: CDR1 ENHRY, CDR2 SYGVKD. The CDR3 length is 14 residues.

The DNA for the CDR3 is TGTGCCAGCCAGCGGGAGGGCCCGCACTACGAGCAGTACTTC. This gives the protein CASQREGPHYEQYF. The rearrangement uses TRBV5-4 and TRBJ2-7; 10 nucleotides match TRBD2. J lost 3 bases, V lost 7 bases, and 7 bases had no gene match. The CDR3 loop spans 14 amino acids. CDR1 SGHNT and CDR2 YYREEE come from the germline V gene (reference sequence).